The text below deals with one TCR beta chain. Its antigen specificity is not known. The record has no base qualities; no much larger clone is one base away. Amplification of TCR beta CDR3 regions was carried out from RNA transcripts. A first-round RT-PCR of the TCR CDR3 used the HTBI primer set with the Qiagen OneStep RT-PCR kit. Libraries were constructed in a second round of multiplex PCR, after which size selection and purification were carried out. Paired-end sequencing of the libraries was performed with 100 bp reads on an Illumina HiSeq2000. The paper's data handling went like this. Raw data were processed with SOAPnuke, discarding reads with adapters, uncalled bases, mean Phred below 15, or no exact constant-primer or identifier match. High-quality paired reads were merged using COPE v1.2.5, and each unique nucleotide sequence was defined as a clonotype. MiTCR v1.1 was used to align clonotypes to the IMGT TRBV, TRBD and TRBJ reference segments. The analysis included only V-J combinations with a frequency above 0.0001, which together covered around 99% of the repertoires. A TCS score was defined as the ratio of F50 (clonal expansion) to E x V (chaos), with BLOSUM62-based TCRdist applied between CDR3 peptides within each V-J. Welch's t-statistics and random forest reduced 450 to 600 V-J features to about 13, which were used in a naive Bayes classifier (R e1071). TCRdb handled the public reads itself, with Q25 trimming in fastp and clone calling in MiXCR, and kept productive beta chains. Rows are unified per CDR3 protein, each entry keeping the most common DNA and genes. The V and J calls were not made by the authors but by TCRdb's processing. The sample yields some 460,000 distinct CDR3 sequences; approximately 14% were counted once. The top ten hold roughly an eighth of the sample.

These data are taken from a study of T cells in Graves' hyperthyroidism and ophthalmopathy (dated by TCRdb to 2018 to 2020). With respect to the entire study: Peripheral blood was collected at initial diagnosis, before any treatment. To identify TCR V-J signatures that set the groups apart, the researchers used a discovery cohort of 90 to 100 patients, made up of under 45 with Graves' ophthalmopathy and about 60 with stable Graves' hyperthyroidism. Whether ophthalmopathy could be predicted prospectively was tested in an independent validation cohort made up of about 18 hyperthyroidism patients plus 17 patients who later progressed to ophthalmopathy. For training and testing, the 80 to 100 patients in the discovery cohort were randomly divided in a 7:3 ratio. Thyroid tissue and blood T-cell repertoires from about six Graves' hyperthyroidism patients were also compared in the study. After sampling, hyperthyroidism patients received methimazole starting at 30 mg daily, and ophthalmopathy patients received high-dose intravenous methylprednisolone. The paper describes TCR Vbeta CDR3 sequencing of 135 peripheral blood samples, made up of 43 ophthalmopathy patients, around 78 hyperthyroidism patients and 17 progressor patients.

Graves' hyperthyroidism was defined as stable when no progression to ophthalmopathy occurred over 18 months of follow-up. Hyperthyroidism patients were newly diagnosed, had a disease duration of under 2 months, and were aged 18 to 65 years. The study excluded patients with uncontrolled infections, other autoimmune diseases, pregnancy or lactation. Diagnoses relied on clinical symptoms, serum thyroxine and TRAb, thyroid ultrasound and orbital computed tomography. Ficoll-Paque density gradient centrifugation was used to isolate PBMCs from approximately 10 ml of fresh peripheral blood. Trizol reagent was used to extract total RNA, and RNA quality was then checked on an Agilent 2100 Bioanalyzer. Study-level results and caveats: In cross-validation, a model built on a 13 V-J signature told ophthalmopathy apart from stable hyperthyroidism with 85% to 90% sensitivity and about 81% specificity, and in testing the same model reached 80%/75%. In validation, the model predicted progression to ophthalmopathy with about 71% sensitivity and about 72% specificity, a median of around 6.6 months before onset. Sample size was not statistically predetermined, and investigators were not blinded to group allocation. Most expanded thyroid clonotypes (frequency above 0.001) were also detected in blood, suggesting blood repertoires may reflect thyroid immune responses.

Trimming removed 1 base from V and 5 bases from J, leaving 9 bases between the germline ends. Looking up the germline V gene (reference sequence) yields CDR1 MNHEY and CDR2 SMNVEV. The CDR3 runs 13 residues from the cysteine to the phenylalanine. The only DNA kept is the CDR3, 39 bases in frame from the first base. The sample consisted of blood. The chain is assembled from TRBV27 and TRBJ2-7; there is no confident call for the D gene. This TCR derives from a woman between 18 and 30 years old with Graves' hyperthyroidism. Here is the DNA: TGTGCCAGCAGTTTATTTGGCCCCAACGAGCAGTACTTC. It codes for CASSLFGPNEQYF.